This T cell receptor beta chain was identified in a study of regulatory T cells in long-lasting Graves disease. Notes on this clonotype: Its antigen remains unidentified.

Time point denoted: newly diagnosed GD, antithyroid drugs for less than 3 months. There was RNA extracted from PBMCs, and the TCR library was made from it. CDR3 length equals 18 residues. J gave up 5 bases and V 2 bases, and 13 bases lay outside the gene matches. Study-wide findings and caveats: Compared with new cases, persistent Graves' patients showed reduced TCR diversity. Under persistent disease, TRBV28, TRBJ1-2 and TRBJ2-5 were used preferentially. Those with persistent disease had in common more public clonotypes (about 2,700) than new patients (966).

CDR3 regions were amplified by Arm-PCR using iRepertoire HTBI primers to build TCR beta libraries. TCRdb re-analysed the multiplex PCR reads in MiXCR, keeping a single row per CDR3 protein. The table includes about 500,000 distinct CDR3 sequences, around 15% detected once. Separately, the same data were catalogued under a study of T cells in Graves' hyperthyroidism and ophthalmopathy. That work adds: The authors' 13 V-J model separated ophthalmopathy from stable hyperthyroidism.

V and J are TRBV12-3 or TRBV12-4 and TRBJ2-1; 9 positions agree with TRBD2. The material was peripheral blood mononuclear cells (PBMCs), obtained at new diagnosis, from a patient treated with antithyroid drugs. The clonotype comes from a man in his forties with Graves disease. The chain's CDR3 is CASSLFVWGREGHNEQFF. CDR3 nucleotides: TGTGCCAGCAGTTTATTCGTTTGGGGGCGGGAGGGCCACAATGAGCAGTTCTTC.